The clone carrying this T cell receptor beta chain was seen a handful of times. No antigen is known for it. The record originates from a study of cytomegalovirus exposure and HLA in healthy donors. The study's findings and limits: Association of a missense DCLRE1C variant with TCR beta V- and J-gene trimming was reported in a later analysis.

Primers: 60 Vbeta forward and 13 Jbeta reverse. Libraries were prepared by immunoSEQ multiplex PCR; TCRdb keeps only in-frame clonotypes and omits some of them. The sample has around 150,000 clones, around four fifths seen once. The CDR3 is made up of 16 amino acids. Trimming removed 3 bases at V and 5 bases at J, with 17 bases between. CDR1 and CDR2 (germline): SGHRS, YFSETQ. The chain employs TRBV5-1 and TRBJ1-4; D is unclear. The sequence came from a female donor in good health and CMV-seronegative. Sample: PBMCs. The CDR3, as DNA: TGCGCCAGCAGCTCGTCCGGAGCAGGCGGGAATGAAAAACTGTTTTTT. As protein: CASSSSGAGGNEKLFF.